One and the same sample provided the 26 T cell receptor beta chains below, sequenced in a study of response to subunit inactivated influenza vaccine. TCRdb reprocessed the RT-PCR reads with MiXCR, giving one entry per CDR3 protein. Of about 540,000 distinct CDR3 sequences in the sample, under 30% were seen once. This same sample was also part of a study on T cells expressing NK-cell markers. That study adds: The TCR beta cDNA came from 5'RACE template switching with UMIs.

The sample here was CD4+ T cells sorted from PBMCs, taken roughly 13 days after vaccination. Receptors originate from a man aged 45-60 years who received an inactivated influenza vaccine.

The V call is TRBV24-1, the J call TRBJ2-1; D may be TRBD1 (6 bases). Per the germline V gene, CDR1 is KGHDR and CDR2 is SFDVKD. V was cut by 2 bases and J by 5 bases, with 24 bases left in between. CDR3 length: 19 amino acids. This chain's CDR3 is CATSDSLPHRVWTHNEQFF. CDR3 nucleotide sequence: TGTGCCACCAGTGATTCCTTGCCGCACAGGGTCTGGACACACAATGAGCAGTTCTTC.

V and J are TRBV7-2 and TRBJ2-5; D might be TRBD2 (5 bases). Germline CDR1 and CDR2: SGHTA and FQGNSA. V shed 4 bases and J shed 6 bases, with 18 bases lying between them. CDR3 size: 15 residues. The CDR3 region is CASSSSGNVGKTQYF. In DNA, the CDR3 is TGTGCCAGCAGCTCATCGGGGAATGTGGGGAAGACCCAGTACTTC. Supplemented by reference TRBV7-2 and TRBJ2-5, the full variable domain reads GAGVSQSPSNKVTEKGKDVELRCDPISGHTALYWYRQSLGQGLEFLIYFQGNSAPDKSGLPSDRFSAERTGGSVSTLTIQRTQQEDSAVYLCASSSSGNVGKTQYFGPGTRLLVL.

The chain recombines TRBV7-8 with TRBJ2-1, with D unresolved. Germline values: CDR1 SGHVS, CDR2 FQNEAQ. Trimming removed 4 bases at V and 3 bases at J, with 13 bases between. The CDR3 is made up of 15 amino acids. CDR3 nucleotides: TGTGCCAGCAGCTCCAAGTTATACGGCTACAATGAGCAGTTCTTC. Its protein product is CASSSKLYGYNEQFF.

This clonotype appeared a few times. The chain joins TRBV11-2 to TRBJ2-5; D is perhaps TRBD1 (5 bases). This CDR3 is 14 amino acids long. The germline V and J ends were trimmed by 5 bases and 5 bases, with 15 bases remaining between them. Per germline, CDR1 SGHAT and CDR2 FQNNGV. Written as DNA, the CDR3 is TGTGCCAGCAGCCCCCGACGGCCAGGGGAGACCCAGTACTTC. Translating gives CASSPRRPGETQYF.

V is TRBV20-1 and J is TRBJ2-3; 9 bases fit TRBD2. Germline V CDR1 and CDR2: DFQATT, SNEGSKA (reference sequence). The CDR3 sequence is 16 residues long. Trimming cost V 3 bases and J 6 bases; bases outside gene matches: 13. DNA for the CDR3: TGCAGTGCTAGGTCCATGACGGGACTAGCATACGATACGCAGTATTTT. This encodes CSARSMTGLAYDTQYF.

This clonotype has a count of ten or more. At one boundary the junction diverges from the germline segment, which might be a read error. This chain connects TRBV5-5 to TRBJ2-2; D is unresolved. This CDR3 region has 13 residues. Germline CDR1 reads SGHKS; CDR2 reads YYEKEE (reference sequence). The CDR3 reads CASSLEGTGELFF. In nucleotides, the CDR3 is TGCGCCAGCAGCTTGGAAGGGACCGGGGAGCTGTTTTTT.

For the CDR3, the DNA is TGTGCCAGCAGCTCCCGGTGGGGGGGCACTGAAGCTTTCTTT. Protein: CASSSRWGGTEAFF. The genes are TRBV6-2 or TRBV6-3 and TRBJ1-1; D is possibly TRBD1 (5 bases). V was clipped by 6 bases and J by 4 bases, with 15 bases between them. Germline V lookup: CDR1 MNHEY, CDR2 SVGEGT. This CDR3 region has 14 residues.

This clonotype turned up a few times. The gene calls are TRBV6-2 or TRBV6-3 and TRBJ1-2; D gene uncertain. Trimming shortened V by 4 bases and J by 8 bases, and 17 bases separated the two germline ends. The CDR3 loop spans 14 amino acids. Germline loops: CDR1 MNHEY, CDR2 SVGEGT. In DNA form, the CDR3 reads TGTGCCAGCAGTTCGCCGCCGGGTATGCGGGGCTACACCTTC. It codes for CASSSPPGMRGYTF.

This clonotype was seen only a few times. V and J are TRBV28 and TRBJ1-6, with D possibly being TRBD1 (6 bases). The CDR3 is 13 residues long. CDR1 and CDR2 (germline): MDHEN, SYDVKM. V was trimmed by 8 bases and J by 6 bases, leaving 11 bases between them. CDR3 DNA: TGTGCCAGCGATTTACAGGGTAATTCACCCCTCCACTTT. It codes for CASDLQGNSPLHF.

This clonotype came up a few times. The chain has TRBV7-9 and TRBJ2-5, with D unclear. Germline CDR1 is SEHNR and CDR2 is FQNEAQ (reference sequence). The V gene lost 4 bases and the J gene lost 3 bases, with 15 bases spanning the gap. The CDR3 runs to 15 residues. The CDR3 loop reads CASSWVGTSKETQYF. CDR3 coding DNA: TGTGCCAGCAGCTGGGTGGGCACATCTAAAGAGACCCAGTACTTC.

The DNA of the CDR3 is TGTGCCAGCTCACCCAGACAGTTCATATCCTACAATGAGCAGTTCTTC. This codes for CASSPRQFISYNEQFF. This chain connects TRBV18 to TRBJ2-1; D is perhaps TRBD1 (5 bases). V lost 3 bases and J 1 base, leaving 13 bases between the germline ends. The germline gives CDR1 KGHSH, CDR2 LQKENI. The CDR3 contains 16 residues.

The chain has TRBV6-5 and TRBJ1-1; maybe TRBD1 (5 bases). The CDR3 is 15 amino acids. V lost 1 base, J lost 4 bases, and 13 bases lay in between. In germline, CDR1 is MNHEY, CDR2 SVGAGI. CDR3 amino acids: CASSYFQGGGTEAFF. The CDR3 DNA sequence: TGTGCCAGCAGTTACTTTCAGGGAGGAGGCACTGAAGCTTTCTTT.

This clonotype was seen more than once but under ten times. J is TRBJ2-5 and V is TRBV20-1; no reliable D call. CDR1 and CDR2 (germline): DFQATT, SNEGSKA (reference sequence). The length of the CDR3 is 12 residues. V lost 4 bases, J lost 0 bases, and 6 bases lay in between. For the CDR3, the DNA is TGCAGTGCTAAGGTCTACCAAGAGACCCAGTACTTC. This translates into CSAKVYQETQYF.

This clonotype showed up just a few times. The V call is TRBV18, the J call TRBJ2-6, with 9 bases identical to TRBD1. The CDR3 runs 18 residues. The V and J ends lost 0 bases and 2 bases, in that order; junction bases with no gene match: 5. Germline loops: CDR1 KGHSH, CDR2 LQKENI. CDR3 protein: CASSPPGQGRAGANVLTF. CDR3 bases: TGTGCCAGCTCACCACCGGGACAGGGAAGGGCTGGGGCCAACGTCCTGACTTTC.

CDR3 amino acids: CASSLPARQGEIYEQYF. The CDR3 region has the DNA TGTGCCAGCAGCTTACCCGCCCGACAGGGGGAGATCTACGAGCAGTACTTC. The chain links TRBV7-3 to TRBJ2-7; 9 nucleotides agree with TRBD1. Germline lookup yields CDR1 SGHTA and CDR2 FQGTGA. Trimming cost V 2 bases and J 3 bases; bases outside gene matches: 11. This CDR3 spans 17 amino acids.

The chain combines TRBV5-1 with TRBJ2-3, with TRBD2 identical over 7 bases. Germline V gene lookup returns CDR1 SGHRS and CDR2 YFSETQ. V was clipped by 4 bases and J by 3 bases; unmatched bases: 2. CDR3 length: 13 amino acids. CDR3 protein: CASSGRETDTQYF. The CDR3, as DNA: TGCGCCAGCAGCGGGAGGGAAACAGATACGCAGTATTTT.

The chain has TRBV12-3 or TRBV12-4 and TRBJ2-7; 9 positions agree with TRBD1. V gave up 0 bases and J gave up 7 bases; unmatched junction bases: 4. This CDR3 contains 14 residues. The CDR3 coding sequence is TGTGCCAGCAGTTTAGCCGGGACAGGGTCGGAGCAGTACTTC. As protein: CASSLAGTGSEQYF.

As to this clonotype: Possible read error: a much larger clone is one base away. The chain couples TRBV28 to TRBJ2-7; no clear D. The CDR3 spans 11 residues. The V gene lost 3 bases and the J gene lost 4 bases, with 4 bases spanning the gap. Per the germline V gene, CDR1 is MDHEN and CDR2 is SYDVKM. This chain's CDR3 is CASSFEYEQYF. The CDR3, as DNA: TGTGCCAGCAGTTTTGAGTACGAGCAGTACTTC.

The CDR3 nucleotides read TGTGCCAGCAGTCGTCGTAGCGGGGTTGGCACAGATACGCAGTATTTT. This translates into CASSRRSGVGTDTQYF. This chain joins TRBV2 and TRBJ2-3; 8 bases match TRBD2. This CDR3 spans 16 amino acids. The germline V gene encodes CDR1 SNHLY and CDR2 FYNNEI. V gave up 5 bases and J gave up 1 base; unmatched junction bases: 8.

The V and J genes are TRBV28 and TRBJ2-7, with 9 nucleotides matching TRBD2. The trim removed 5 bases at V and 2 bases at J, leaving 10 bases unmatched. The CDR3 sequence is 16 residues long. CDR1 and CDR2 from the germline V gene are MDHEN and SYDVKM. This chain's CDR3 is CASSPRYSGRPYEQYF. The DNA for the CDR3 is TGTGCCAGCAGTCCCAGATATAGCGGGAGACCCTACGAGCAGTACTTC.

This chain connects TRBV4-3 to TRBJ1-5; D is undetermined. The CDR3 has 15 amino acids. V was clipped by 0 bases and J by 3 bases, with 9 bases between them. The germline V gene encodes CDR1 LGHNA and CDR2 YSLEER. The DNA of the CDR3 is TGCGCCAGCAGCCAAGATAGTCAGCCCAATCAGCCCCAGCATTTT. Amino acid sequence: CASSQDSQPNQPQHF.

The chain uses TRBV15 and TRBJ1-3; D may be TRBD1 (5 bases). V was trimmed by 4 bases and J by 1 base, leaving 5 bases between them. The CDR3 runs 13 residues. The V gene's germline CDR1 is LNHNV and CDR2 YYDKDF (reference sequence). This CDR3 reads CATSTGSGNTIYF. DNA of the CDR3: TGTGCCACCAGCACAGGGTCTGGAAACACCATATATTTT.

The chain combines TRBV4-3 with TRBJ2-1, with no clear D. Trimming stripped 1 base from V and 5 bases from J, with 9 bases between. The CDR3 contains 14 residues. The germline gives CDR1 LGHNA, CDR2 YSLEER. CDR3 residues: CASSQVQRDNEQFF. CDR3 nucleotides: TGCGCCAGCAGCCAAGTACAGAGAGACAATGAGCAGTTCTTC.

The CDR3 spells CASSLSPNPNTGELFF. In nucleotides, the CDR3 is TGTGCCAGCAGCCTATCCCCCAACCCGAACACCGGGGAGCTGTTTTTT. The chain combines TRBV14 with TRBJ2-2; D uncertain. CDR3 length equals 16 residues. The V and J ends lost 4 bases and 0 bases respectively, with 12 bases between them. In germline, CDR1 is SGHDN, CDR2 FVKESK.

In its sample, this clonotype was seen a few times. The chain couples TRBV20-1 to TRBJ1-6, with TRBD1 matching 10 bases. The CDR3 spans 15 residues. V lost 6 bases and J lost 7; bases outside the gene matches: 9. CDR1 DFQATT and CDR2 SNEGSKA come from the germline V gene (reference sequence). The CDR3 region has the DNA TGCAGTGCCAGGGAGGGACAGGGGTACAATTCACCCCTCCACTTT. Amino acid sequence: CSAREGQGYNSPLHF.

V usage is TRBV10-3 and J usage is TRBJ2-3; D not resolved. Germline loops: CDR1 ENHRY, CDR2 SYGVKD. Between the trimmed V and J ends, which lost 4 bases and 0 bases, there was a span of 5 bases. The CDR3 is made up of 13 amino acids. This CDR3 is CAISVGSTDTQYF. CDR3 DNA sequence: TGTGCCATCAGTGTCGGGAGCACAGATACGCAGTATTTT.